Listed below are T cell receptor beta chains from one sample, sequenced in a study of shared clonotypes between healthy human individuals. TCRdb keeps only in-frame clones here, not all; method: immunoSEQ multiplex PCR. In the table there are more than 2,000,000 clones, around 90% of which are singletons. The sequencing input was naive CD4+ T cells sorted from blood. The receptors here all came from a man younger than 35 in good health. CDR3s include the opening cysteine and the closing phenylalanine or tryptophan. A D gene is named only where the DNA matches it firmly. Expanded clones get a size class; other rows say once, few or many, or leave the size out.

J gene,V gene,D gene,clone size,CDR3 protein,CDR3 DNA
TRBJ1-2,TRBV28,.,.,CASSPQDGHPLGGYTF,TGTGCCAGCAGCCCACAGGACGGACACCCTTTGGGTGGCTACACCTTC
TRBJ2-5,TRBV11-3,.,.,CASSQGGQETQYF,TGTGCCAGCAGCCAAGGGGGTCAAGAGACCCAGTACTTC
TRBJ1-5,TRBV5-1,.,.,CASSLDSPNQPQHF,TGCGCCAGCAGCCTGGACAGTCCTAATCAGCCCCAGCATTTT
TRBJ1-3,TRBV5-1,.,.,CASSPEGSSGNTIYF,TGCGCCAGCAGCCCCGAGGGGAGCTCTGGAAACACCATATATTTT
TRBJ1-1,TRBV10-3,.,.,CAISESEGREAFF,TGTGCCATCAGTGAGTCTGAGGGGCGGGAAGCTTTCTTT
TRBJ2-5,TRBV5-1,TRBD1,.,CASSLPAHPGGAETQYF,TGCGCCAGCAGCCTACCCGCACACCCAGGGGGAGCAGAGACCCAGTACTTC
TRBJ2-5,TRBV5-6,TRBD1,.,CASSLGRQGTLQETQYF,TGTGCCAGCAGCTTAGGGAGACAGGGGACCCTTCAAGAGACCCAGTACTTC
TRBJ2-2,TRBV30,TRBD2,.,CAWSLWSSGRYTGELFF,TGTGCCTGGAGTCTGTGGTCTAGCGGGAGGTACACCGGGGAGCTGTTTTTT
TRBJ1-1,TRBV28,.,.,CASSLWSNTEAFF,TGTGCCAGCAGTTTATGGTCTAACACTGAAGCTTTCTTT
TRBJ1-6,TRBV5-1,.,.,CASNIGSGGSSPLHF,TGCGCCAGCAATATCGGGTCCGGGGGGAGTTCACCCCTCCACTTT
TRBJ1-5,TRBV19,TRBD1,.,CASSTQGVAEPQHF,TGTGCCAGTAGTACACAGGGGGTGGCGGAGCCCCAGCATTTT
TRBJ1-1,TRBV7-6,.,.,CASSPQENTEAFF,TGTGCCAGCAGTCCTCAGGAGAACACTGAAGCTTTCTTT
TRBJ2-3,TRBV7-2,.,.,CASRITAGNADTQYF,TGTGCCAGCAGAATAACGGCAGGGAATGCAGATACGCAGTATTTT
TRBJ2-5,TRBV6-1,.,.,CASSGRKGYILGETQYF,TGTGCCAGCAGTGGCCGTAAGGGCTACATCTTGGGGGAGACCCAGTACTTC
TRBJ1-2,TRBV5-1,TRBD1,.,CASSSGQANYGYTF,TGCGCCAGCAGCTCCGGACAGGCCAACTATGGCTACACCTTC
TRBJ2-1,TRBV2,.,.,CASSVTASYNEQFF,TGTGCCAGCAGTGTGACAGCCTCCTACAATGAGCAGTTCTTC
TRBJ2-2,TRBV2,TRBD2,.,CASSGEGLLVTGELFF,TGTGCCAGCAGTGGGGAGGGGCTCTTGGTAACCGGGGAGCTGTTTTTT
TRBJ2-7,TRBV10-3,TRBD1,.,CAISGATGYHEQYF,TGTGCCATCAGTGGCGCGACAGGGTACCACGAGCAGTACTTC
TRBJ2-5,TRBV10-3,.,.,CAINDGQAPQETQYF,TGTGCCATCAATGATGGGCAGGCGCCCCAAGAGACCCAGTACTTC
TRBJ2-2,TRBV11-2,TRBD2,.,CASSSTSGRAGGGELFF,TGTGCCAGCAGCTCTACTAGCGGGAGGGCCGGTGGCGGGGAGCTGTTTTTT
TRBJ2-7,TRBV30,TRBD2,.,CAWSGLAGYEQYF,TGTGCCTGGAGTGGACTAGCAGGTTACGAGCAGTACTTC
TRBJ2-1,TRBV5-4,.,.,CASSSEGMTNEQFF,TGTGCCAGCAGCAGCGAGGGAATGACGAATGAGCAGTTCTTC
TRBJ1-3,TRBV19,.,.,CASSRSGNTIYF,TGTGCCAGTAGCCGCTCTGGAAACACCATATATTTT
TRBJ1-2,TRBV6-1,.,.,CASSVDRNYGYTF,TGTGCCAGCAGTGTGGACAGAAACTATGGCTACACCTTC
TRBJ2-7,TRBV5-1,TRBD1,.,CASSNRDSRPYEQYF,TGCGCCAGCAGCAACCGGGACAGCCGCCCCTACGAGCAGTACTTC
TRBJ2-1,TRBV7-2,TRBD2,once,CASSFRLAGGGLLSNEQFF,TGTGCCAGCAGCTTTCGACTAGCTGGAGGCGGGTTGCTCTCCAATGAGCAGTTCTTC
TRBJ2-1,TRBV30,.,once,CAWTRDLNNEQFF,TGTGCCTGGACCCGGGACCTAAACAATGAGCAGTTCTTC
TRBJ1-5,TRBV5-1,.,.,CASSLDGQPQHF,TGCGCCAGCAGCTTGGACGGCCAGCCCCAGCATTTT
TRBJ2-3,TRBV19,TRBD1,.,CASSTGTGVITDTQYF,TGTGCCAGTAGTACAGGGACAGGGGTCATCACAGATACGCAGTATTTT
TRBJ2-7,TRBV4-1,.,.,CASSQDFWTAGSYEQYF,TGCGCCAGCAGCCAAGACTTCTGGACAGCAGGGTCCTACGAGCAGTACTTC
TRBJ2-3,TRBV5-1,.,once,CASSLEPGLDTQYF,TGCGCCAGCAGCTTGGAGCCGGGACTAGATACGCAGTATTTT
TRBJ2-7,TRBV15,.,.,CATSRGRLSYEQYF,TGTGCCACCAGCAGAGGCCGGCTCTCCTACGAGCAGTACTTC
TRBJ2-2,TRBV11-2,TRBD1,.,CASSSYRGANTGELFF,TGTGCCAGCAGCTCCTACAGGGGCGCGAACACCGGGGAGCTGTTTTTT
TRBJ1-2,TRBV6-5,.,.,CASYGRGLFNYGYTF,TGTGCCAGCTACGGAAGAGGGCTCTTCAACTATGGCTACACCTTC
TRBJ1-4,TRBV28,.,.,CASSLRVPYATNEKLFF,TGTGCCAGCAGTCTCAGGGTTCCCTACGCAACTAATGAAAAACTGTTTTTT
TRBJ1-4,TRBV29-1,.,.,CSVPYGPQKKSDEKLFF,TGCAGCGTTCCGTACGGGCCGCAAAAAAAATCGGATGAAAAACTGTTTTTT
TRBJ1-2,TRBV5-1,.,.,CASSFGTQNGYTF,TGCGCCAGCAGCTTTGGGACGCAGAATGGCTACACCTTC
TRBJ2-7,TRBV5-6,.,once,CASSLALASEQYF,TGTGCCAGCAGCTTGGCTCTAGCATCCGAGCAGTACTTC
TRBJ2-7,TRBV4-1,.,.,CASSPPGYTYEQYF,TGCGCCAGCAGCCCTCCCGGGTATACGTACGAGCAGTACTTC
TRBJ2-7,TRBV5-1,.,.,CASSSSSSPYVEQYF,TGCGCCAGCAGCTCCTCTAGCAGCCCTTACGTCGAGCAGTACTTC